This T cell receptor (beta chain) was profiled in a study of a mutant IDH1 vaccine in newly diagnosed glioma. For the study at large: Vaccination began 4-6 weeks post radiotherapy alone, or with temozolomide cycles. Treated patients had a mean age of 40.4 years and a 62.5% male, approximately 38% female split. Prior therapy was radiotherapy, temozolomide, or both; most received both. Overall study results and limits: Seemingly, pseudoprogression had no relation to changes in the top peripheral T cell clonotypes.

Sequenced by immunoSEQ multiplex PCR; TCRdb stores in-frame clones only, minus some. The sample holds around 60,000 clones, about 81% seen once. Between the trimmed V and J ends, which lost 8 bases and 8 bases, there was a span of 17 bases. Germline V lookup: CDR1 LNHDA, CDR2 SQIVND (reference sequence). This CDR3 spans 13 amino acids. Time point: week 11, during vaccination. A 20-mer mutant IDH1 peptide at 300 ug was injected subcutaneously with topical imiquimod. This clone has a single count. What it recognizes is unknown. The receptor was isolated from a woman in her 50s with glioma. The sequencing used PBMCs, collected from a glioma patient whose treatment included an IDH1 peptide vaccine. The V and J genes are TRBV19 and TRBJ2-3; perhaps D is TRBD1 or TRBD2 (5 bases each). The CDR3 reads CASCLVGDGTQYF. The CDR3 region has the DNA TGTGCCAGTTGTCTTGTGGGGGATGGTACGCAGTATTTT.